This TCR beta chain was captured by sequencing in a study of shared clonotypes between healthy human individuals. CDR1 and CDR2 (germline): SGHRS, YFSETQ. CDR3 length: 14 amino acids. About this clone: This may be a read error, as it is one base from a much larger clone.

Sequencing used immunoSEQ multiplex PCR; TCRdb keeps in-frame clones, though not all of them. The sample contains roughly 300,000 clones, around 79% of which appear only once. The V call is TRBV5-1, the J call TRBJ2-6; D is uncertain. Specimen: memory CD4+ T cells sorted from blood. Subset indicated: CD45RA-negative fraction. This sequence was found in a man between 25 and 39 years old in good health. CDR3 bases: TGCGCCAGCAGCTTAGGATCTGAGGCCAACGTCCTGACTTTC. It specifies CASSLGSEANVLTF.